This record concerns one T cell receptor (beta chain) sequence. The antigen remains undetermined. This specimen belongs to a study of CD8 T cell repertoires and HIV-1 epitope variants. Study as a whole: T cells were stimulated with Twenty-five Gag and Nef peptides separately. T cells were cultured for roughly ten days with cytokines added on days 3 and 7. Separate from the cultures, 1M uncultured T cells served as baseline.

Clones were sequenced by immunoSEQ multiplex PCR, and TCRdb holds only the in-frame ones, with some missing. Seen here are several thousand clones, less than 75% observed once, and the top ten hold around 42%. Trimming shortened V by 2 bases and J by 4 bases, and 10 bases separated the two germline ends. The CDR3 loop spans 14 amino acids. Germline CDR1 reads MNHEY; CDR2 reads SVGAGI. The rearrangement joins TRBV6-5 to TRBJ2-3, with D perhaps given as TRBD1 or TRBD2 (5 bases each). Sequencing was performed on cultured CD8+ T cells derived from PBMCs. This clonotype was obtained from a male donor with HIV. The CDR3 DNA reads TGTGCCAGCAGTTACCAAGGGGAGTCAGATACGCAGTATTTT. Its translation: CASSYQGESDTQYF.